The 8 T cell receptor beta chains in this list originate from one sample, sequenced in a study of cytomegalovirus exposure and HLA in healthy donors. The PCR was carried out with 60 Vbeta primers and 13 Jbeta primers. Clones were sequenced by immunoSEQ multiplex PCR, and TCRdb holds only the in-frame ones, with some missing. Of about 100,000 clones listed, roughly 75% are singletons. Sequenced sample: PBMCs. These receptors all come from a male donor in good health and CMV-seropositive.

This chain joins TRBV9 and TRBJ2-7; TRBD1 matches 7 bases. There are 15 residues in the CDR3. In germline, CDR1 is SGDLS, CDR2 YYNGEE. V shed 0 bases, J shed 3 bases, and the junction held 6 bases outside the gene matches. The CDR3 spells CASSVGDRDYYEQYF. The CDR3 DNA reads as TGTGCCAGCAGCGTAGGGGACAGAGACTACTACGAGCAGTACTTC.

This clone has just a few counts. The chain joins TRBV7-2 to TRBJ2-3; D is unresolved. The CDR3 has 12 amino acids. Germline loops: CDR1 SGHTA, CDR2 FQGNSA. The ends were cut back, 5 bases at V and 7 bases at J, with 10 bases in the middle. CDR3 residues: CASSAGENTQYF. In nucleotides, the CDR3 is TGTGCCAGCAGCGCTGGAGAAAATACGCAGTATTTT.

This chain links TRBV6-1 with TRBJ2-3; 11 positions match TRBD2. Trimming removed 3 bases from V and 2 bases from J; junction bases left unmatched: 4. CDR3 length: 16 residues. Germline V gene sequence: CDR1 MNHNS, CDR2 SASEGT. The CDR3 nucleotides are TGTGCCAGCAGTGACGTAGCGGGGGGGGCCACAGATACGCAGTATTTT. It is translated as CASSDVAGGATDTQYF.

The V and J genes are TRBV28 and TRBJ1-2, with D unresolved. The CDR3 covers 13 residues. Germline V gene sequence: CDR1 MDHEN, CDR2 SYDVKM. With 6 bases removed from V and 2 bases from J, the gap between germline ends came to 10 bases. For the CDR3, the DNA is TGTGCCAGCAGATACTCTCACAACTATGGCTACACCTTC. This translates into CASRYSHNYGYTF.

This clone appeared a single time. The chain links TRBV11-2 to TRBJ1-2; perhaps TRBD1 as D (6 bases). The CDR3 has 12 residues. V lost 6 bases and J 4 bases, leaving 9 bases between the germline ends. In germline, CDR1 is SGHAT, CDR2 FQNNGV. This CDR3 reads CASRGAGYGYTF. DNA for the CDR3: TGTGCCAGCAGGGGGGCTGGCTATGGCTACACCTTC.

This clone was detected only once. The rearrangement uses TRBV27 and TRBJ1-2, with 11 bases identical to TRBD1. CDR3 length: 17 amino acids. The trim removed 5 bases at V and 3 bases at J, leaving 11 bases unmatched. The germline V gene encodes CDR1 MNHEY and CDR2 SMNVEV (reference sequence). CDR3: CASSASRDRGIHYGYTF. CDR3 DNA: TGTGCCAGCAGTGCCTCCCGGGACAGGGGGATCCACTATGGCTACACCTTC.

This chain links TRBV7-2 with TRBJ2-5, with a possible D match to TRBD2 (6 bases). The CDR3 covers 12 residues. With 6 bases removed from V and 4 bases from J, the gap between germline ends came to 9 bases. Per the germline V gene, CDR1 is SGHTA and CDR2 is FQGNSA. The CDR3 DNA reads as TGTGCCAGCAGATACGGGGGAGAGACCCAGTACTTC. It yields the protein CASRYGGETQYF.

J is TRBJ2-3 and V is TRBV4-1; D may be TRBD2 (6 bases). The CDR3 covers 14 residues. Germline V gene data show CDR1 as MGHRA and CDR2 as YSYEKL. Trimming shortened V by 1 base and J by 5 bases, and 10 bases separated the two germline ends. CDR3 coding DNA: TGCGCCAGCAGCCAAGGCGGGGCTCAAGATACGCAGTATTTT. This sequence encodes CASSQGGAQDTQYF.